The 30 T cell receptor beta chains below come from one sample, sequenced in a study of siplizumab effects on memory and regulatory T cells. Profiled with immunoSEQ multiplex PCR; TCRdb holds only in-frame clones, not every one. This sample carries approximately 94,000 clones, 95% to 97% of them seen once, and the ten largest clones take approximately 0.031%. Sequences were obtained from naive CD4+ T cells sorted from blood. All receptors come from a human donor in good health.

The chain is built from TRBV28 and TRBJ1-2; 7 bases agree with TRBD1. From germline, CDR1 is MDHEN and CDR2 SYDVKM. The CDR3 is 15 amino acids. The V and J ends lost 5 bases and 3 bases, in that order; junction bases with no gene match: 9. The CDR3 DNA reads as TGTGCCAGCAGTCCAAACAGGGGAGCGTACTATGGCTACACCTTC. It yields the protein CASSPNRGAYYGYTF.

This chain connects TRBV15 to TRBJ1-5, with D unresolved. The CDR3 is made up of 16 amino acids. V was clipped by 0 bases and J by 2 bases, with 11 bases between them. Germline CDR1 is LNHNV and CDR2 is YYDKDF (reference sequence). Here the CDR3 DNA reads TGTGCCACCAGCAGAGATTTTGAACGGGGCAATCAGCCCCAGCATTTT. Its protein product is CATSRDFERGNQPQHF.

The chain couples TRBV5-4 to TRBJ2-2, with 12 bases aligning to TRBD2. Germline trimming cut 2 bases from V and 7 bases from J; bases unmatched to any gene: 6. Germline V gives CDR1 SGHNT, CDR2 YYREEE (reference sequence). This CDR3 comprises 16 residues. The CDR3 spells CASSLLAGGLGGELFF. The CDR3 region has the DNA TGTGCCAGCAGCTTACTAGCGGGGGGCCTCGGCGGGGAGCTGTTTTTT.

Notes on this clone: Relative to the germline gene, one junction end is altered; a read error may explain this. The identical CDR3 is also encoded by other nucleotide sequences in the sample. This chain uses TRBV5-1 with TRBJ2-6; TRBD1 is a possible D gene (6 bases). Per germline, CDR1 SGHRS and CDR2 YFSETQ. The CDR3 runs 16 residues. CDR3 sequence reads: CASSLEQGSGANVLTF. The DNA of the CDR3 is TGCGCTAGCAGCTTGGAACAGGGCTCTGGGGCCAACGTCCTGACTTTC. Looking up the rest from reference TRBV5-1 and TRBJ2-6 gives the full variable domain: KAGVTQTPRYLIKTRGQQVTLSCSPISGHRSVSWYQQTPGQGLQFLFEYFSETQRNKGNFPGRFSGRQFSNSRSEMNVSTLELGDSALYLCASSLEQGSGANVLTFGAGSRLTVL.

The gene calls are TRBV5-6 and TRBJ1-5, with a possible D match to TRBD1 (5 bases). Germline V gene data show CDR1 as SGHDT and CDR2 as YYEEEE. This CDR3 contains 16 residues. The V and J ends lost 0 bases and 2 bases respectively, with 12 bases between them. In nucleotides, the CDR3 is TGTGCCAGCAGCTTGGCTGATAGGGGTGGCAATCAGCCCCAGCATTTT. Amino acid sequence: CASSLADRGGNQPQHF.

V gene TRBV27 combines with J gene TRBJ2-7, with D unclear. CDR1 is MNHEY, CDR2 SMNVEV, per germline (reference sequence). This CDR3 contains 14 residues. The V end lost 6 bases, the J end lost 0 bases, and 12 bases lay between the germline ends. In DNA, the CDR3 is TGTGCCAGCAGCTCTTGGCGGCCCTCCTACGAGCAGTACTTC. Encoded protein: CASSSWRPSYEQYF.

The chain couples TRBV9 to TRBJ2-5; a weak D match, TRBD1 (5 bases). V lost 0 bases, J lost 5 bases, and 17 bases lay in between. Germline V gene data show CDR1 as SGDLS and CDR2 as YYNGEE. The CDR3 extends over 16 amino acids. The CDR3 DNA follows: TGTGCCAGCAGCGTAGCTACAGGAGTGGGGCGGGAGACCCAGTACTTC. Protein product: CASSVATGVGRETQYF.

In its sample, this clone was seen once. J is TRBJ2-4 and V is TRBV9, with D perhaps matching TRBD1 (7 bases). Trimming removed 0 bases at V and 13 bases at J, with 11 bases between. The CDR3 length is 12 residues. Germline CDR1 and CDR2: SGDLS and YYNGEE. CDR3 bases: TGTGCCAGCAGCGTAGGGGGGGACAGACAGTACTTC. Amino acid sequence: CASSVGGDRQYF.

The chain carries TRBV28 and TRBJ1-2; the match to TRBD1 covers 7 bases. V lost 4 bases and J lost 4; bases outside the gene matches: 15. Germline CDR1 is MDHEN and CDR2 is SYDVKM. The CDR3 spans 17 residues. For the CDR3, the DNA is TGTGCCAGCAGTTCTAGATCCGGCCCCCGGGACAGCTATGGCTACACCTTC. Protein product: CASSSRSGPRDSYGYTF.

The V and J genes are TRBV6-1 and TRBJ1-2; D possibly corresponds to TRBD1 (6 bases). The V gene's germline CDR1 is MNHNS and CDR2 SASEGT. The V gene lost 7 bases and the J gene lost 7 bases, with 16 bases spanning the gap. The CDR3 has 13 residues. CDR3 loop: CASTEGGGGGYTF. The CDR3, as DNA: TGTGCCAGCACCGAAGGAGGGGGAGGTGGCTACACCTTC.

The chain recombines TRBV10-2 with TRBJ2-1; 8 positions agree with TRBD1. Trimming took 2 bases from V and 8 from J; bases not matched to a gene: 17. This CDR3 contains 18 residues. CDR1 and CDR2 from the germline V gene are WSHSY and SAAADI. CDR3 DNA sequence: TGCGCCAGCAGTGAGCCAGTCTTCAGGGGGCCACCTTCGGATGAGCAGTTCTTC. Protein sequence: CASSEPVFRGPPSDEQFF.

The chain couples TRBV7-3 to TRBJ2-3, with D unresolved. In germline, CDR1 is SGHTA, CDR2 FQGTGA. The V gene lost 3 bases and the J gene lost 2 bases, with 9 bases spanning the gap. This CDR3 is 14 amino acids long. In DNA form, the CDR3 reads TGTGCCAGCAGCTTCGGGTCTGACACAGATACGCAGTATTTT. It codes for CASSFGSDTDTQYF.

V is TRBV7-2 and J is TRBJ2-7, with D possibly TRBD1 on 6 matching bases. Germline assignment: CDR1 SGHTA and CDR2 FQGNSA. There are 14 residues in the CDR3. Between the trimmed V and J ends, which lost 6 bases and 2 bases, there was a span of 14 bases. The CDR3 nucleotides are TGTGCCAGCAGACCACAGGGTGGGACCTACGAGCAGTACTTC. It translates to CASRPQGGTYEQYF.

In DNA, the CDR3 is TGTGCCAGTAGTTCCGGACCGGGGAACACTGAAGCTTTCTTT. This translates into CASSSGPGNTEAFF. The chain recombines TRBV19 with TRBJ1-1, with no clear D. The CDR3 covers 14 residues. CDR1 and CDR2 (germline): LNHDA, SQIVND (reference sequence). With 5 bases removed from V and 1 base from J, the gap between germline ends came to 11 bases.

The gene calls are TRBV7-2 and TRBJ2-5, with 7 bases that match TRBD2. V was pared by 1 base and J by 5 bases, with 4 bases of the junction left unmatched. The CDR3 spans 14 residues. The germline V gene has CDR1 SGHTA and CDR2 FQGNSA. The CDR3 protein is CASSLVREVETQYF. The DNA of the CDR3 is TGTGCCAGCAGCTTAGTACGGGAGGTGGAGACCCAGTACTTC.

V usage is TRBV7-3 and J usage is TRBJ2-2; D is ambiguous. CDR3 length equals 14 residues. Germline V gives CDR1 SGHTA, CDR2 FQGTGA. V was clipped by 2 bases and J by 6 bases, with 10 bases between them. The CDR3 here is CASSLGSVSGELFF. CDR3 in DNA: TGTGCCAGCAGCTTAGGGTCGGTATCCGGGGAGCTGTTTTTT. The full variable domain, rest sourced from reference TRBV7-3 and TRBJ2-2, is GAGVSQTPSNKVTEKGKYVELRCDPISGHTALYWYRQSLGQGPEFLIYFQGTGAADDSGLPNDRFFAVRPEGSVSTLKIQRTERGDSAVYLCASSLGSVSGELFFGEGSRLTVL.

The gene calls are TRBV5-1 and TRBJ2-1; 8 bases match TRBD2. After removal of 4 bases from V and 9 bases from J, the junction contained 12 bases not matched to a gene. This CDR3 is 15 amino acids long. CDR1 and CDR2 (germline): SGHRS, YFSETQ. CDR3 sequence reads: CASSPQGGGKVEQFF. DNA for the CDR3: TGCGCCAGCAGCCCTCAGGGCGGGGGGAAGGTTGAGCAGTTCTTC.

V gene TRBV18 combines with J gene TRBJ2-1; D is possibly TRBD1 (6 bases). The germline V gene has CDR1 KGHSH and CDR2 LQKENI. There are 13 residues in the CDR3. With 3 bases removed from V and 7 bases from J, the gap between germline ends came to 10 bases. Here the CDR3 reads CASSPRTVNEQFF. The DNA for the CDR3 is TGTGCCAGCTCACCCAGGACAGTTAATGAGCAGTTCTTC.

The chain recombines TRBV11-2 with TRBJ2-7; D is ambiguous. The CDR3 runs 14 residues. Germline values: CDR1 SGHAT, CDR2 FQNNGV. Trimming removed 3 bases at V and 0 bases at J, with 9 bases between. The CDR3 DNA reads as TGTGCCAGCAGCTTGCCAGGTAGCTCCTACGAGCAGTACTTC. Its protein is CASSLPGSSYEQYF.

This chain links TRBV7-3 with TRBJ2-3; D might be TRBD1 (6 bases). Trimming left V 5 bases short and J 6 bases short, with 15 bases between. The CDR3 sequence is 14 residues long. Germline CDR1 reads SGHTA; CDR2 reads FQGTGA. This chain's CDR3 is CASSPPGEADTQYF. In DNA, the CDR3 is TGTGCCAGCAGCCCACCAGGGGAAGCGGATACGCAGTATTTT.

The V gene is TRBV11-2, the J gene TRBJ2-1; D gene ambiguous. Germline CDR1 and CDR2: SGHAT and FQNNGV. V was shortened by 4 bases and J by 2 bases, with 12 bases between the two germline ends. This CDR3 has 15 amino acids. In DNA form, the CDR3 reads TGTGCCAGCAGCTCCCCCCTCAAACCCTACAATGAGCAGTTCTTC. Translation: CASSSPLKPYNEQFF.

This sequence joins TRBV30 and TRBJ1-4; D is perhaps TRBD1 (6 bases). CDR1 GTSNPN and CDR2 SVGIG come from the germline V gene (reference sequence). Deletions cut 0 bases from V and 4 bases from J, with 6 bases between. The CDR3 is 13 amino acids. CDR3 protein: CAWSVQGNEKLFF. CDR3 nucleotides: TGTGCCTGGAGTGTACAGGGTAATGAAAAACTGTTTTTT.

The V call is TRBV18, the J call TRBJ2-5, with 9 nucleotides matching TRBD2. The V segment lost 3 bases and the J segment 1 base; nucleotides outside the gene matches: 9. The length of the CDR3 is 17 residues. Germline CDR1 and CDR2: KGHSH and LQKENI. The DNA of the CDR3 is TGTGCCAGCTCACCGGCAGCGGGGGGCCCTCTCCAAGAGACCCAGTACTTC. This translates into CASSPAAGGPLQETQYF.

The V and J genes are TRBV5-5 and TRBJ2-5, with D perhaps matching TRBD1 or TRBD2 (6 bases each). Between the trimmed V and J ends, which lost 4 bases and 5 bases, there was a span of 21 bases. The germline V gene encodes CDR1 SGHKS and CDR2 YYEKEE (reference sequence). The CDR3 is made up of 16 amino acids. CDR3 sequence reads: CASSLLIPVGGETQYF. In DNA form, the CDR3 reads TGTGCCAGCAGCCTCTTAATCCCGGTAGGGGGGGAGACCCAGTACTTC.

The chain recombines TRBV18 with TRBJ2-3; no definite D call. Germline CDR1 KGHSH, CDR2 LQKENI. The CDR3 spans 14 residues. Deletions cut 0 bases from V and 2 bases from J, with 6 bases between. As DNA, the CDR3 is TGTGCCAGCTCACCACCGTCCGACACAGATACGCAGTATTTT. This codes for CASSPPSDTDTQYF.

This clone has only one observation. V usage is TRBV30 and J usage is TRBJ1-2, with 8 positions matching TRBD1. This CDR3 region has 14 residues. Germline V gene lookup returns CDR1 GTSNPN and CDR2 SVGIG (reference sequence). V lost 2 bases to trimming and J lost 2 bases; unmatched junction nucleotides: 4. This CDR3 reads CAWSFDRGNYGYTF. The DNA of the CDR3 is TGTGCCTGGAGTTTTGACAGGGGAAACTATGGCTACACCTTC.

The rearrangement links TRBV6-5 to TRBJ1-1; D is unresolved. The CDR3 is made up of 11 amino acids. The germline V gene encodes CDR1 MNHEY and CDR2 SVGAGI. V lost 8 bases to trimming and J lost 0 bases, with 4 bases between them. The CDR3 loop reads CASGMNTEAFF. CDR3 DNA: TGTGCCAGCGGTATGAACACTGAAGCTTTCTTT.

The chain couples TRBV19 to TRBJ2-1, with D unresolved. Between the trimmed V and J ends, which lost 6 bases and 12 bases, there was a span of 12 bases. Germline CDR1 is LNHDA and CDR2 is SQIVND (reference sequence). There are 11 residues in the CDR3. The CDR3 sequence: CASSDPTGQFF. As DNA, the CDR3 is TGTGCCAGTAGCGACCCGACGGGGCAGTTCTTC.

The chain is built from TRBV2 and TRBJ1-2, with D uncertain. CDR1 is SNHLY and CDR2 is FYNNEI in the germline V gene. The CDR3 loop spans 14 amino acids. The V gene lost 0 bases and the J gene lost 4 bases, with 9 bases spanning the gap. This CDR3 is CASSEAVPSYGYTF. CDR3 in DNA: TGTGCCAGCAGTGAAGCAGTGCCTTCCTATGGCTACACCTTC.

The chain links TRBV4-3 to TRBJ1-1, with D tentatively TRBD1 (5 bases). The germline V gene encodes CDR1 LGHNA and CDR2 YSLEER. The CDR3 is 15 residues long. The V and J ends lost 2 bases and 4 bases respectively, with 14 bases between them. The CDR3 bases are TGCGCCAGCAGCCAATTGGGGCTTGGGGCCACTGAAGCTTTCTTT. Translation gives CASSQLGLGATEAFF.